These 21 T cell receptor beta chains came from one sample sequenced in a study of T-cell memory formation after mild COVID-19. Each CDR3 protein is one row after TCRdb ran MiXCR on the 5' RACE reads. The sample lists a few hundred thousand distinct CDR3 sequences, approximately 22% occurring once. Sequencing was performed on PBMCs or a T cell subset sorted from them (not recorded which). Receptors were obtained from a man aged 18 to 29 who had mild COVID-19 (a few samples of this study predate the infection). Cell type and time point are not known.

The chain recombines TRBV7-2 with TRBJ2-5; no firm D call. The germline V and J ends were trimmed by 6 bases and 5 bases, with 13 bases remaining between them. The CDR3 is made up of 13 amino acids. Germline V gives CDR1 SGHTA, CDR2 FQGNSA. In nucleotides, the CDR3 is TGTGCCAGCAGACCCGCTAGGACGGAGACCCAGTACTTC. Residues: CASRPARTETQYF.

This clonotype was seen a handful of times. CDR3 protein: CASSLGPAGLSGANVLTF. CDR3 in DNA: TGTGCCAGCAGCTTAGGTCCGGCAGGTCTCTCTGGGGCCAACGTCCTGACTTTC. This chain joins TRBV11-2 and TRBJ2-6, with unresolved D. The germline CDR1 and CDR2 sequences are SGHAT and FQNNGV. V dropped 1 base and J dropped 0 bases, with 13 bases sitting between them. The length of the CDR3 is 18 residues.

V is TRBV5-1 and J is TRBJ2-1, with 9 positions matching TRBD2. The V segment lost 0 bases and the J segment 4 bases; nucleotides outside the gene matches: 11. CDR3 length: 18 residues. CDR1 and CDR2 (germline): SGHRS, YFSETQ. CDR3 amino acids: CASSLALGGGAYYNEQFF. The CDR3 coding sequence is TGCGCCAGCAGCTTGGCCCTGGGCGGGGGGGCATATTACAATGAGCAGTTCTTC.

This CDR3 reads CASSGGFETWNTGELFF. The CDR3 bases are TGTGCCAGCTCTGGCGGGTTCGAGACTTGGAACACCGGGGAGCTGTTTTTT. V and J are TRBV2 and TRBJ2-2, with D perhaps matching TRBD2 (5 bases). Between the trimmed V and J ends, which lost 8 bases and 1 base, there was a span of 20 bases. Germline V gene sequence: CDR1 SNHLY, CDR2 FYNNEI. This CDR3 spans 17 amino acids.

This clonotype has just a few counts. The chain combines TRBV4-2 with TRBJ2-7; 7 nucleotides align to TRBD1. The ends lost 4 bases at V and 0 bases at J; junction bases unmatched: 6. The V gene's germline CDR1 is LGHNA and CDR2 YNFKEQ. This CDR3 region has 15 residues. The CDR3 reads CASSLGQSSSYEQYV. The DNA of the CDR3 is TGTGCCAGCAGCCTGGGACAGTCAAGCTCCTACGAGCAGTACGTC.

The V call is TRBV7-2, the J call TRBJ1-2; tentative D call: TRBD1 (5 bases). V lost 4 bases, J lost 3 bases, and 18 bases lay in between. The CDR3 extends over 16 amino acids. Germline CDR1 and CDR2: SGHTA and FQGNSA. DNA for the CDR3: TGTGCCAGCAGCTCCCGGGACTCCCGTGCGTACTATGGCTACACCTTC. Protein: CASSSRDSRAYYGYTF.

The chain combines TRBV5-5 with TRBJ1-5; a weak D match, TRBD1 (5 bases). Germline loops: CDR1 SGHKS, CDR2 YYEKEE (reference sequence). V lost 0 bases, J lost 5 bases, and 9 bases lay in between. The length of the CDR3 is 14 residues. The chain's CDR3 is CASSLAQGDQPQHF. The DNA of the CDR3 is TGTGCCAGCAGCTTGGCGCAGGGTGATCAGCCCCAGCATTTT.

This clonotype came up a few times. The chain recombines TRBV7-6 with TRBJ2-3; 10 bases line up with TRBD1. With 5 bases clipped from V and 1 base from J, the junction kept 6 bases outside the gene matches. In germline, CDR1 is SGHVS, CDR2 FNYEAQ. The CDR3 has 16 amino acids. For the CDR3, the DNA is TGTGCCAGCAGCCTTCGACAGGGGGCTGGCACAGATACGCAGTATTTT. Its translation is CASSLRQGAGTDTQYF.

CDR3 region: CASSRAVRTEQYV. The DNA of the CDR3 is TGTGCCAGCAGCAGAGCGGTTCGTACCGAGCAGTACGTC. The J gene is TRBJ2-7, the V gene TRBV7-8; a possible D gene is TRBD2 (5 bases). This CDR3 is built from 13 residues. CDR1 is SGHVS and CDR2 is FQNEAQ in the germline V gene. The V end lost 5 bases, the J end lost 6 bases, and 14 bases lay between the germline ends.

The chain is built from TRBV12-3 or TRBV12-4 and TRBJ1-4; maybe TRBD1 (5 bases). V lost 5 bases to trimming and J lost 11 bases, with 15 bases between them. This CDR3 has 13 residues. The DNA of the CDR3 is TGTGCCAGCAGTCCCCAGGGAGTAGGGAAACTGTTTTTT. Translation: CASSPQGVGKLFF.

The V call is TRBV10-3, the J call TRBJ2-5, with D unclear. Germline loops: CDR1 ENHRY, CDR2 SYGVKD. Trimming took 0 bases from V and 1 from J, leaving 9 bases between them. The CDR3 has 15 residues. This CDR3 is CAISESSIRQETQYF. CDR3 coding DNA: TGTGCCATCAGTGAGTCCTCAATACGCCAAGAGACCCAGTACTTC.

This clonotype was observed many times. The V and J genes are TRBV4-3 and TRBJ1-1; 10 positions match TRBD1. The CDR3 consists of 17 residues. The germline V gene encodes CDR1 LGHNA and CDR2 YSLEER. Trimming at V came to 4 bases and at J to 3 bases, leaving 11 bases not matched to a gene. CDR3 nucleotide sequence: TGCGCCAGCAGCCCGTTGGCCGGGACAGGGGCTCACACTGAAGCTTTCTTT. Amino acids: CASSPLAGTGAHTEAFF.

This clonotype came up many times. The chain is built from TRBV5-1 and TRBJ1-2; unclear D gene. In germline, CDR1 is SGHRS, CDR2 YFSETQ. This CDR3 comprises 13 residues. V gave up 0 bases and J gave up 4 bases, with 7 bases separating them. CDR3 nucleotides: TGCGCCAGCAGCTTGGACGGACCCTATGGCTACACCTTC. This codes for CASSLDGPYGYTF.

This clonotype was seen many times. The chain uses TRBV29-1 and TRBJ2-7; no reliable D call. Germline CDR1 SQVTM, CDR2 ANQGSEA. Trimming left V 8 bases short and J 3 bases short, with 11 bases between. The CDR3 contains 11 residues. The CDR3 region has the DNA TGCAGCTCCTCCTGGAACTACGAGCAGTACTTC. Amino acids: CSSSWNYEQYF.

This clonotype was counted only a few times. This chain links TRBV29-1 with TRBJ2-1; 9 nucleotides align to TRBD2. Trimming removed 2 bases from V and 0 bases from J; junction bases left unmatched: 5. The CDR3 runs to 16 residues. CDR1 SQVTM and CDR2 ANQGSEA come from the germline V gene. CDR3 DNA sequence: TGCAGCGTTGAATCGGCTAGCGGGGCCTCCTACAATGAGCAGTTCTTC. Translation gives CSVESASGASYNEQFF.

The table lists this clonotype with many counts. This chain joins TRBV7-3 and TRBJ2-1; TRBD2 might be the D (6 bases). Trimming stripped 5 bases from V and 2 bases from J, with 13 bases between. CDR1 SGHTA and CDR2 FQGTGA come from the germline V gene. This CDR3 spans 15 amino acids. DNA of the CDR3: TGTGCCAGCAGCCACGAGCGGGTTCCCTACAATGAGCAGTTCTTC. Its protein is CASSHERVPYNEQFF.

This clonotype was counted between two and nine times. This chain links TRBV7-2 with TRBJ2-3, with D unresolved. Germline CDR1 reads SGHTA; CDR2 reads FQGNSA. Trimming pared 6 bases from V and 2 bases from J, leaving 3 bases between. The CDR3 sequence is 11 residues long. The CDR3 sequence: CASRFTDTQYF. In nucleotides, the CDR3 is TGTGCCAGCAGATTCACAGATACGCAGTATTTT.

This chain joins TRBV23-1 and TRBJ2-6, with 9 bases fitting TRBD1. TRBV23-1 is assigned to the ORF class and has an uncertain function. V shed 0 bases, J shed 1 base, and the junction held 10 bases outside the gene matches. The CDR3 totals 20 residues. CDR3 amino acids: CASSQSALRDRESGANVLTF. In nucleotides, the CDR3 is TGCGCCAGCAGTCAATCGGCTTTAAGGGACAGGGAATCTGGGGCCAACGTCCTGACTTTC.

The J gene is TRBJ2-7, the V gene TRBV5-5, with D perhaps matching TRBD2 (5 bases). CDR1 is SGHKS, CDR2 YYEKEE, per germline (reference sequence). V was cut by 0 bases and J by 0 bases, with 13 bases left in between. There are 16 residues in the CDR3. CDR3 loop: CASSLESADHSYEQYV. The CDR3 region has the DNA TGTGCCAGCAGCTTGGAATCAGCGGACCACTCCTACGAGCAGTACGTC.

This clonotype showed up just once. The genes are TRBV6-2 or TRBV6-3 and TRBJ1-1; 12 nucleotides match TRBD1. This CDR3 spans 22 amino acids. Trimming cost V 2 bases and J 0 bases; bases outside gene matches: 19. Germline values: CDR1 MNHEY, CDR2 SVGEGT. CDR3 in DNA: TGTGCCAGCAGTTACGGGTCCGCCGGGACAGGGGGCGGCTTCAGGGTGAACACTGAAGCTTTCTTT. Amino acids: CASSYGSAGTGGGFRVNTEAFF.

This chain links TRBV7-2 with TRBJ1-1; 9 nucleotides agree with TRBD1. Germline lookup yields CDR1 SGHTA and CDR2 FQGNSA. V was clipped by 3 bases and J by 4 bases; unmatched bases: 6. The CDR3 extends over 15 amino acids. The CDR3 DNA follows: TGTGCCAGCAGCTTTGGGGGACAGGGATTCACTGAAGCTTTCTTT. This gives the protein CASSFGGQGFTEAFF.